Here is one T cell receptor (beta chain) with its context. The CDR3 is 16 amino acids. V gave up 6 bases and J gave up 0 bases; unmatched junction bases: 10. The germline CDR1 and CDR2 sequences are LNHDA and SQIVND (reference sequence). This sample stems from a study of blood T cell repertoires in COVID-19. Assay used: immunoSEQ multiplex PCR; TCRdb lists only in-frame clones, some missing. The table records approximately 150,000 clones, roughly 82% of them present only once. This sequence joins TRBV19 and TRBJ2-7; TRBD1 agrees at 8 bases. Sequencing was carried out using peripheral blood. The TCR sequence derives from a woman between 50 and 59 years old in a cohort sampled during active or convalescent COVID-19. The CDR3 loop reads CASRATGQVLSYEQYF. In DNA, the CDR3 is TGTGCCAGTAGGGCGACGGGACAGGTACTCTCCTACGAGCAGTACTTC. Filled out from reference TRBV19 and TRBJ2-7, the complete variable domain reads DGGITQSPKYLFRKEGQNVTLSCEQNLNHDAMYWYRQDPGQGLRLIYYSQIVNDFQKGDIAEGYSVSREKKESFPLTVTSAQKNPTAFYLCASRATGQVLSYEQYFGPGTRLTVT.